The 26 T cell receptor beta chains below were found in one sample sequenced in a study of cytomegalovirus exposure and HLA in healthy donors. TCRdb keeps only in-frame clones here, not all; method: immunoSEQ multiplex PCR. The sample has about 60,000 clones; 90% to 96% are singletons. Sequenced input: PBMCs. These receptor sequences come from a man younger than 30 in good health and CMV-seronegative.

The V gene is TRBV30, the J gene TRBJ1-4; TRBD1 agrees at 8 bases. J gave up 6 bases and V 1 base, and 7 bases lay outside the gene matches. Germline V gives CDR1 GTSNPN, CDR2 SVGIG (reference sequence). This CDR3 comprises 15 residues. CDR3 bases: TGTGCCTGGAGTGCCCTCGGACAGGGAGATGAAAAACTGTTTTTT. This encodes CAWSALGQGDEKLFF.

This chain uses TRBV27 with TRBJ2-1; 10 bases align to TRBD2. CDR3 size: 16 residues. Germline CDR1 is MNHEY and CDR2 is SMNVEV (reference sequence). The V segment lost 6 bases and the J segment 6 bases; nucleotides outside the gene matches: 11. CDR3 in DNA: TGTGCCAGCAGCCCCTCTAGCGGGAGCCCGGCCAATGAGCAGTTCTTC. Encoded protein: CASSPSSGSPANEQFF.

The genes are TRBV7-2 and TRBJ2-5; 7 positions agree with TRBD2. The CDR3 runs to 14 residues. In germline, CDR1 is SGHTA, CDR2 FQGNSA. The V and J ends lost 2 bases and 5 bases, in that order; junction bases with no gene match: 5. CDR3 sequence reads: CASSLLFGGETQYF. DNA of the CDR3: TGTGCCAGCAGCTTACTATTCGGGGGGGAGACCCAGTACTTC.

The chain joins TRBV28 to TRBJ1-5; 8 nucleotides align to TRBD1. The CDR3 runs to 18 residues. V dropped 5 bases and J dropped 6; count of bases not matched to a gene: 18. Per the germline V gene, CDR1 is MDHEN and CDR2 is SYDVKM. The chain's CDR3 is CASSRRRTGQYVAQPQHF. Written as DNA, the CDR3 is TGTGCCAGCAGTCGACGTAGGACAGGGCAGTACGTGGCTCAGCCCCAGCATTTT.

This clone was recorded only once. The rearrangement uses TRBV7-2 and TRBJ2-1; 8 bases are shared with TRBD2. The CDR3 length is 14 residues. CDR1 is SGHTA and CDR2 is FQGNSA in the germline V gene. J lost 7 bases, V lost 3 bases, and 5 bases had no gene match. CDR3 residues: CASSFRPGGNEQFF. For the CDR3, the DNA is TGTGCCAGCAGCTTTCGGCCGGGGGGGAATGAGCAGTTCTTC.

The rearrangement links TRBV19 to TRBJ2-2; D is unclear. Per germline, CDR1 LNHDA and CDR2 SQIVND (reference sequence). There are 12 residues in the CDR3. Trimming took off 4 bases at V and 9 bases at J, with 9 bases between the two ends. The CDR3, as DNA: TGTGCCAGTAGTAGATACGGTCGGGAGCTGTTTTTT. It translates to CASSRYGRELFF.

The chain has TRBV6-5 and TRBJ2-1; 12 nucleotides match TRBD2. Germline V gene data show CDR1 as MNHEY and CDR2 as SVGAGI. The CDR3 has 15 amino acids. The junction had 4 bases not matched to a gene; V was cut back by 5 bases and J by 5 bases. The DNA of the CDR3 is TGTGCCAGCAGTCCTAGCGGGAGGGGGCACAATGAGCAGTTCTTC. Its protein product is CASSPSGRGHNEQFF.

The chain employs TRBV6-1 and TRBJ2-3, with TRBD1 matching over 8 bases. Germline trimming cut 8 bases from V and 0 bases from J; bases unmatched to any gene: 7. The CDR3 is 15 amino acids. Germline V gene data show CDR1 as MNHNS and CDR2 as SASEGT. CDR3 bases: TGTGCCAGCTATCAGACAGGGGCTAGCACAGATACGCAGTATTTT. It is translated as CASYQTGASTDTQYF.

CDR3 sequence reads: CASSTRTSGPSSYNEQFF. In DNA form, the CDR3 reads TGTGCCAGTAGTACGCGGACTAGCGGTCCGAGCTCCTACAATGAGCAGTTCTTC. The V and J genes are TRBV19 and TRBJ2-1; 10 positions match TRBD2. Per germline, CDR1 LNHDA and CDR2 SQIVND (reference sequence). CDR3 length: 18 residues. J gave up 0 bases and V 4 bases, and 9 bases lay outside the gene matches.

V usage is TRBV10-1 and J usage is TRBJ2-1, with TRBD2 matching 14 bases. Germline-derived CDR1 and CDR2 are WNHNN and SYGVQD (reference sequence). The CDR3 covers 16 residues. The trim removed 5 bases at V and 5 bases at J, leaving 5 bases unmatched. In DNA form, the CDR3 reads TGCGCCAGCAGTAAGGGGACTAGCGGGAGCCACAATGAGCAGTTCTTC. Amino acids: CASSKGTSGSHNEQFF.

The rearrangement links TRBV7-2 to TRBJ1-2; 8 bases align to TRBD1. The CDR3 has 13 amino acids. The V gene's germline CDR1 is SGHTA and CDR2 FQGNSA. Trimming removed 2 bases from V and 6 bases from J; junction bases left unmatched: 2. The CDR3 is CASSLQTGDGYTF. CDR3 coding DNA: TGTGCCAGCAGCTTACAGACAGGGGATGGCTACACCTTC.

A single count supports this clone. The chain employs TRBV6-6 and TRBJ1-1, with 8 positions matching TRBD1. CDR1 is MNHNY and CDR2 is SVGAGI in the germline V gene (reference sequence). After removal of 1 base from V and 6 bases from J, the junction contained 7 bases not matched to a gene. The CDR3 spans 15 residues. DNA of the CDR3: TGTGCCAGCAGTTACTTCACAGGGGGTGCCTCTGAAGCTTTCTTT. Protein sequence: CASSYFTGGASEAFF.

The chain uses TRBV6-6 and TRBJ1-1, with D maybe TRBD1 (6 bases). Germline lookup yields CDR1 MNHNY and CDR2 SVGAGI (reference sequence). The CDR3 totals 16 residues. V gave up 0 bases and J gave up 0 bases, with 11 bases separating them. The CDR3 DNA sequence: TGTGCCAGCAGTTACTCACAGGGAAAAGTGAACACTGAAGCTTTCTTT. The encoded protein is CASSYSQGKVNTEAFF.

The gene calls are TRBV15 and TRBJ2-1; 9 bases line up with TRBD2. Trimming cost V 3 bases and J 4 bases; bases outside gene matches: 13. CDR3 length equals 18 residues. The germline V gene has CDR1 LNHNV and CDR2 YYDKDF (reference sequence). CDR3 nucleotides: TGTGCCACCAGCAGGGTTAGCGGGAGCCCAGAACGATACAATGAGCAGTTCTTC. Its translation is CATSRVSGSPERYNEQFF.

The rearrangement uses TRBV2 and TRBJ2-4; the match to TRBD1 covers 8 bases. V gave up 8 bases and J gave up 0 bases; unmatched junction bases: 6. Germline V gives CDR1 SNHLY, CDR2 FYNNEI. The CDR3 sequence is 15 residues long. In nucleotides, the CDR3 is TGTGCCAGCGGAGGGGACAGGTTAGCCAAAAACATTCAGTACTTC. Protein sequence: CASGGDRLAKNIQYF.

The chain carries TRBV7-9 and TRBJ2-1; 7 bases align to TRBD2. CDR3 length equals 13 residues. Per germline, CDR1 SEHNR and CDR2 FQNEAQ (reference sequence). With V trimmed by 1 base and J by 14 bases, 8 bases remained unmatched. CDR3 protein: CASSLVGSSGKFF. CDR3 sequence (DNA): TGTGCCAGCAGCTTAGTTGGGTCTAGCGGAAAGTTCTTC.

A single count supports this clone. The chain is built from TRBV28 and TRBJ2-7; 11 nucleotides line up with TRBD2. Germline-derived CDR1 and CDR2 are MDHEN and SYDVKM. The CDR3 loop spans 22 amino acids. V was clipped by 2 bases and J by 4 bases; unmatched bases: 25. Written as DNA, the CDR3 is TGTGCCAGCAGTTTAATCGGCAGGGTGCTAGCGGGAGGAGTATCGGCCGCTTACGAGCAGTACTTC. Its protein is CASSLIGRVLAGGVSAAYEQYF.

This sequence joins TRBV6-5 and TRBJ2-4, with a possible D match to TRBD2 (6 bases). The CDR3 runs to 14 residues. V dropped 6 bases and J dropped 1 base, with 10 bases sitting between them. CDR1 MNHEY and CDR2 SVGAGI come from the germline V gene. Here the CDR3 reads CASSRGGAKNIQYF. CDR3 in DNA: TGTGCCAGCAGCCGCGGAGGGGCCAAAAACATTCAGTACTTC.

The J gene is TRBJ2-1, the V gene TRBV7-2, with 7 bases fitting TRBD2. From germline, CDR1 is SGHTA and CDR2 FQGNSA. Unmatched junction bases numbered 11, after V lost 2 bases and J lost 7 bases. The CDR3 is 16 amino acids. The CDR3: CASSLFAAGALNEQFF. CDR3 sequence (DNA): TGTGCCAGCAGCTTATTCGCGGCGGGAGCTTTGAATGAGCAGTTCTTC. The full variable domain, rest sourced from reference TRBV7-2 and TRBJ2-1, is GAGVSQSPSNKVTEKGKDVELRCDPISGHTALYWYRQSLGQGLEFLIYFQGNSAPDKSGLPSDRFSAERTGGSVSTLTIQRTQQEDSAVYLCASSLFAAGALNEQFFGPGTRLTVL.

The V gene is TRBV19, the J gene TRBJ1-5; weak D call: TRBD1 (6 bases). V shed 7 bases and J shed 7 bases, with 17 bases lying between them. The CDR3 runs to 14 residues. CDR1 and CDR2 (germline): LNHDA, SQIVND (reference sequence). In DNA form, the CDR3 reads TGTGCCAGTATCGGGGGGCAAGGTGTCCAGCCCCAGCATTTT. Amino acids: CASIGGQGVQPQHF.

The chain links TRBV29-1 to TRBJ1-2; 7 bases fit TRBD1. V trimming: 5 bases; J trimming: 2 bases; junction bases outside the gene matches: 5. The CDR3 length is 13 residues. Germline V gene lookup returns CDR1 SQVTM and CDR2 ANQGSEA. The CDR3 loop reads CSVWDSRNYGYTF. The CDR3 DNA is TGCAGCGTTTGGGACAGCAGAAACTATGGCTACACCTTC.

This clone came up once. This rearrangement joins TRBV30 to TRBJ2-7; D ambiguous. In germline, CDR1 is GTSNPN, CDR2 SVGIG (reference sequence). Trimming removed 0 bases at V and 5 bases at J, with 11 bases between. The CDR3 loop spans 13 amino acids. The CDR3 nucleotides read TGTGCCTGGAGTGTACAAACCCTCGACGAGCAGTACTTC. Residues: CAWSVQTLDEQYF.

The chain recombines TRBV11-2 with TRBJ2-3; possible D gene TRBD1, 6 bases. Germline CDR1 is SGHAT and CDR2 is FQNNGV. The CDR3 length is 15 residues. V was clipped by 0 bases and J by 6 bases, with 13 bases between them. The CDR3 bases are TGTGCCAGCAGCTTAGAATATGTGGGGGCCGATACGCAGTATTTT. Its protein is CASSLEYVGADTQYF.

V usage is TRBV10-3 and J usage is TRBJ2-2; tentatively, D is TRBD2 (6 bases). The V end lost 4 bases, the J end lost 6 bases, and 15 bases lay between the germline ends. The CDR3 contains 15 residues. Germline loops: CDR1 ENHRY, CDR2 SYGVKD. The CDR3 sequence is CAISGGSGSPGELFF. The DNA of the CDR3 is TGTGCCATCAGTGGGGGAAGCGGGTCCCCCGGGGAGCTGTTTTTT.

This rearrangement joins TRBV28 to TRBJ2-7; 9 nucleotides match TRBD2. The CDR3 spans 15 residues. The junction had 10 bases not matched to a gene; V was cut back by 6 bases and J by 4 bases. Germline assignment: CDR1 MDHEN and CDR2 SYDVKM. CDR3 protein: CASSYPGLAQYEQYF. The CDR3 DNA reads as TGTGCCAGCAGCTACCCGGGACTAGCCCAGTACGAGCAGTACTTC.

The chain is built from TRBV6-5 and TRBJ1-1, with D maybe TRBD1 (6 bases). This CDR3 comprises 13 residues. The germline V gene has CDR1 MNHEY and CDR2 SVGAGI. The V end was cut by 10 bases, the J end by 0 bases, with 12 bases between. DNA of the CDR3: TGTGCCACCTTAGACAGGTTGAACACTGAAGCTTTCTTT. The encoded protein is CATLDRLNTEAFF.